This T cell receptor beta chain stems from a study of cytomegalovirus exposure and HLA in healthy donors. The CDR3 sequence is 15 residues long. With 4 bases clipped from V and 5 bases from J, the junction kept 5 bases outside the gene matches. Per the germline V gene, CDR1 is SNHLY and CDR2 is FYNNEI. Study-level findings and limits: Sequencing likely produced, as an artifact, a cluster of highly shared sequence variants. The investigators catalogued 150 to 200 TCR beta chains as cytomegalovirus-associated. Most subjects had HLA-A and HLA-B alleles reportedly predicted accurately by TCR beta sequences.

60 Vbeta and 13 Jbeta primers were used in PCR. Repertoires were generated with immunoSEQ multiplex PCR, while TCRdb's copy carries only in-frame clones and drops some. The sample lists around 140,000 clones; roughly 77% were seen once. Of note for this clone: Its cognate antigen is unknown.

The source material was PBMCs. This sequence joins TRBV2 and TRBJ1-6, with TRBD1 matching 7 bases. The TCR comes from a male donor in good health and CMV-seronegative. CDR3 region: CASSGPTGNNSPLHF. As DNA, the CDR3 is TGTGCCAGCAGTGGCCCGACAGGGAATAATTCACCCCTCCACTTT.